These 5 T cell receptor beta chains originate from one sample sequenced in a study of blood T cell repertoires in COVID-19. Sequencing was performed with immunoSEQ multiplex PCR; in TCRdb, only in-frame clones are kept and a portion is missing. Of about 270,000 clones listed, more than 70% are singletons. The sample taken for sequencing was PBMCs or T cells enriched from blood (not recorded which). The receptors were sampled from a middle-aged woman with acute COVID-19.

This sequence joins TRBV28 and TRBJ2-3; 11 bases are a match to TRBD1. Per germline, CDR1 MDHEN and CDR2 SYDVKM. V lost 8 bases and J lost 4; bases outside the gene matches: 5. The CDR3 totals 14 residues. The CDR3 DNA follows: TGTGCCAGCGCCGGACAGGGGGCCTCAGATACGCAGTATTTT. Translating gives CASAGQGASDTQYF.

This clone is a singleton in its sample. The V call is TRBV30, the J call TRBJ1-2; 9 nucleotides line up with TRBD1. Trimming cost V 0 bases and J 4 bases; bases outside gene matches: 6. The CDR3 loop spans 15 amino acids. The germline V gene encodes CDR1 GTSNPN and CDR2 SVGIG (reference sequence). The CDR3 bases are TGTGCCTGGAGTGTATCCACAGGGGGCGTCTATGGCTACACCTTC. Its translation is CAWSVSTGGVYGYTF.

The V and J genes are TRBV14 and TRBJ2-7, with a weak D call TRBD2 (5 bases). Trimming cost V 2 bases and J 12 bases, with 14 bases left between them. The CDR3 sequence is 12 residues long. The V gene's germline CDR1 is SGHDN and CDR2 FVKESK. CDR3 DNA: TGTGCCAGCAGCCAAACACGGACGGGAACGTACTTC. Its translation: CASSQTRTGTYF.

The chain joins TRBV14 to TRBJ2-7; 9 nucleotides line up with TRBD1. This CDR3 contains 13 residues. Germline values: CDR1 SGHDN, CDR2 FVKESK. J lost 7 bases, V lost 5 bases, and 6 bases had no gene match. The CDR3 nucleotides are TGTGCCAGCAGCATAGGACAGGGGTCAGAGCAGTACTTC. Translated: CASSIGQGSEQYF. Using reference TRBV14 and TRBJ2-7 for the parts outside the CDR3, the full variable domain is EAGVTQFPSHSVIEKGQTVTLRCDPISGHDNLYWYRRVMGKEIKFLLHFVKESKQDESGMPNNRFLAERTGGTYSTLKVQPAELEDSGVYFCASSIGQGSEQYFGPGTRLTVT.

The chain is built from TRBV2 and TRBJ1-5; maybe TRBD1 (5 bases). The ends were cut back, 4 bases at V and 6 bases at J, with 16 bases in the middle. The CDR3 length is 15 residues. The V gene's germline CDR1 is SNHLY and CDR2 FYNNEI. CDR3 sequence: CASSGTSWVGQPQHF. The CDR3 DNA is TGTGCCAGCAGTGGGACATCCTGGGTCGGTCAGCCCCAGCATTTT. The whole variable domain, filled in from reference TRBV2 and TRBJ1-5, reads EPEVTQTPSHQVTQMGQEVILRCVPISNHLYFYWYRQILGQKVEFLVSFYNNEISEKSEIFDDQFSVERPDGSNFTLKIRSTKLEDSAMYFCASSGTSWVGQPQHFGDGTRLSIL.